This TCR beta chain was captured by sequencing in a study of CXCR3-negative and CXCR3-positive naive CD8 T cells (dated by TCRdb to the late 2010s). Study-level background: In total, some 130 million TRB reads were obtained, corresponding to roughly 1.5 +/- 0.3 million reads per library. The diversity and physicochemical repertoire analyses included 11 donors pooled from two independent experiments. For the TRBV-TRBJ cluster analysis, the naive subsets came from a handful of donors, while the memory cells came from 3 donors. What the study reported, not specific to this receptor: TRB CDR3s from CXCR3-positive naive cells showed higher hydrophobicity (lower Kidera factor 4), lower energy, and higher strength and volume indices than CXCR3-negative naive cells. Comparably high repertoire diversity was found in both naive subsets, whereas much lower repertoire diversity was found in memory CD8+ T cells. Because surface CD5, which has been linked to self-reactivity in mice, was comparable between naive subsets, TCR interaction strength was also inferred from TRB CDR3 physicochemical properties. Similar TRBV-TRBJ usage was shown by naive CXCR3-negative and CXCR3-positive cells from the same donor, whereas distinct patterns were shown by memory cells. Freshly isolated PBMCs were used for most assays because CXCR3 expression partially decreased after cryopreservation.

The CDR3 runs 15 residues from the cysteine to the phenylalanine. No DNA has been recorded. CDR1 and CDR2, per the germline V gene, are SGDLS and YYNGEE. A remark on this clonotype: What this receptor recognizes is not known.

Each CD8+ T cell subset was flow-sorted in triplicate, and some 310,000 cells per subset were placed directly into RLT lysis buffer. To keep memory contaminants out, a stringent definition of naive CD8+ T cells was applied: CD45RO-CCR7+CD27+CD95-. Peripheral blood mononuclear cells were isolated from buffy coats using standard density gradient centrifugation. A FACSAria III was used to flow-sort naive CXCR3-negative and CXCR3-positive CD8+ T cells. Total RNA was extracted from sorted cells using an RNeasy Mini Kit. TCRdb names NextSeq 550 as the instrument used. The Human TCR Profiling Kit (MiLaboratory) was used to make UMI-labeled 5' RACE TRB cDNA libraries. The full amount of extracted RNA was used for cDNA synthesis, and the full amount of resulting cDNA was used for PCR amplification. Libraries were prepared in parallel with an identical number of PCR cycles. The study's processing was this. MIGEC and MiXCR extracted about 48,000 +/- 9,800 unique UMI-labeled TRB cDNA molecules per library, requiring at least two reads per UMI. An average of roughly 40,000 +/- 10,000 functional in-frame TRB CDR3 nucleotide clonotypes without stop codons was found per library. After each sample was downsampled to 5000 UMI-labeled TRB molecules, VDJtools was used to calculate diversity metrics such as normalized Shannon-Wiener and Chao1. VDJtools computed clonotype-size-weighted physicochemical properties of the central five CDR3 residues: interaction energy, strength, volume and Kidera factor 4. TCRdb reprocessed the reads; each CDR3 protein sequence makes one entry, and DNA is unavailable. The V and J calls follow TCRdb's processing rather than the paper's. The sample's table lists a count of around 140,000 distinct CDR3 sequences. 0.29% of the sample comes from the top ten.

Recombination connected TRBV9 to TRBJ2-1; the D gene TCRdb calls, TRBD2, cannot be checked with no DNA. Sequenced material: naive CXCR3- CD8+ T cells from blood. The meaning of the sample's cell subset or site label: CD45RO-CCR7+CD27+CD95- naive CD8+ T cells lacking CXCR3 (TNR3-). The source of this sequence is a human donor in good health. Some clones in this sample may be carry-over from other donors' samples. The CDR3 reads as follows: CASSVTLADYNEQFF.